This T cell receptor beta chain stems from a study of response to subunit inactivated influenza vaccine. Study results and limitations: Each seasonal flu vaccination may recruit only limited new T cells, authors suggested.

This clonotype has a handful of counts. Its antigen remains unidentified. TCRdb re-analysed the RT-PCR reads in MiXCR, keeping a single row per CDR3 protein. There are 150,000 to 200,000 distinct CDR3 sequences in the sample; around 8.8% occur only once, and approximately 10% lies in the top ten. The sequenced sample was non-naive T cells sorted from PBMCs, obtained on the day of vaccination. The TCR comes from a middle-aged man who received an inactivated influenza vaccine.

CDR3 sequence: CSARPIAGGPVGELFF. The CDR3 bases are TGCAGTGCTAGACCAATAGCGGGAGGGCCGGTCGGGGAGCTGTTTTTT. The V call is TRBV20-1, the J call TRBJ2-2; 11 positions match TRBD2. Germline CDR1 reads DFQATT; CDR2 reads SNEGSKA (reference sequence). V dropped 2 bases and J dropped 7; count of bases not matched to a gene: 9. There are 16 residues in the CDR3.